Shown below are 13 T cell receptor beta chains from a single sample sequenced in a study of T cells in Graves' hyperthyroidism and ophthalmopathy. Amplification of TCR beta CDR3 regions was performed using RNA transcripts as template. First-round RT-PCR with HTBI primers amplified the TCR CDR3 region. Each CDR3 protein gets one entry after TCRdb re-called the multiplex PCR reads with MiXCR. Of some 530,000 distinct CDR3 sequences detected, 22% appear once; the ten largest clones hold under 55%. Sequenced input: blood. The receptors derive from a woman in her sixties or seventies with Graves' ophthalmopathy.

This clonotype was counted between two and nine times. This chain links TRBV30 with TRBJ2-1; TRBD1 is a possible D gene (5 bases). CDR3 size: 16 residues. Per the germline V gene, CDR1 is GTSNPN and CDR2 is SVGIG (reference sequence). The germline V and J ends were trimmed by 2 bases and 3 bases, with 17 bases remaining between them. CDR3 sequence: CAWSLTDSSFYNEQFF. The CDR3 coding sequence is TGTGCCTGGAGTTTAACCGACAGCAGCTTCTACAATGAGCAGTTCTTC.

The chain combines TRBV5-1 with TRBJ2-5; D might be TRBD1 or TRBD2, each matching 5 bases. Germline V gene lookup returns CDR1 SGHRS and CDR2 YFSETQ. V gave up 4 bases and J gave up 4 bases, with 14 bases separating them. This CDR3 region has 14 residues. The DNA of the CDR3 is TGCGCCAGCAGCAGGGACGGGGCCCTAGAGACCCAGTACTTC. This codes for CASSRDGALETQYF.

The rearrangement links TRBV3-1 to TRBJ2-3, with D perhaps TRBD2 (5 bases). The ends were cut back, 0 bases at V and 0 bases at J, with 10 bases in the middle. The CDR3 contains 16 residues. CDR1 LGHDT and CDR2 YNNKEL come from the germline V gene (reference sequence). In nucleotides, the CDR3 is TGTGCCAGCAGCCAAGATGAGGGCGGGAGCACAGATACGCAGTATTTT. This gives the protein CASSQDEGGSTDTQYF.

This clonotype was counted only a few times. V gene TRBV5-1 combines with J gene TRBJ2-2, with TRBD2 matching 10 bases. The CDR3 sequence is 15 residues long. Germline trimming cut 4 bases from V and 3 bases from J; bases unmatched to any gene: 3. The germline gives CDR1 SGHRS, CDR2 YFSETQ. The CDR3 spells CASSQGTSDTGELFF. CDR3 nucleotide sequence: TGCGCCAGCAGCCAAGGGACTAGCGACACCGGGGAGCTGTTTTTT.

With respect to this clonotype: A much bigger clone sits one base away, suggesting this may be a read error. The rearrangement uses TRBV28 and TRBJ2-3; D possibly matches TRBD1 or TRBD2 (6 bases each). The germline gives CDR1 MDHEN, CDR2 SYDVKM. CDR3 length: 14 residues. Trimming stripped 8 bases from V and 4 bases from J, with 16 bases between. The CDR3: CASGSKGGADTQYF. As DNA, the CDR3 is TGTGCCAGCGGTTCAAAGGGGGGCGCAGATACGCAGTATTTT. Supplemented by reference TRBV28 and TRBJ2-3, the full variable domain reads DVKVTQSSRYLVKRTGEKVFLECVQDMDHENMFWYRQDPGLGLRLIYFSYDVKMKEKGDIPEGYSVSREKKERFSLILESASTNQTSMYLCASGSKGGADTQYFGPGTRLTVL.

This clonotype was counted a few times. The CDR3 nucleotides are TGTGCCAGCAGCCAAGTTCCTAGTGGGTACTACAATGAGCAGTTCTTC. Translation gives CASSQVPSGYYNEQFF. This chain links TRBV3-1 with TRBJ2-1; the D is unclear. Germline assignment: CDR1 LGHDT and CDR2 YNNKEL (reference sequence). The CDR3 covers 16 residues. V gave up 1 base and J gave up 3 bases, with 13 bases separating them.

This clonotype was picked up many times. The chain couples TRBV6-1 to TRBJ1-1; TRBD1 is a possible D gene (5 bases). The CDR3 is 14 residues long. The ends were cut back, 4 bases at V and 1 base at J, with 10 bases in the middle. Looked up from germline, CDR1 is MNHNS and CDR2 is SASEGT. CDR3 loop: CASSGGGANTEAFF. Written as DNA, the CDR3 is TGTGCCAGCAGTGGCGGAGGGGCGAACACTGAAGCTTTCTTT.

This clonotype was seen a handful of times. This chain connects TRBV15 to TRBJ2-1, with 8 bases identical to TRBD2. With 4 bases clipped from V and 5 bases from J, the junction kept 13 bases outside the gene matches. There are 17 residues in the CDR3. Germline-derived CDR1 and CDR2 are LNHNV and YYDKDF (reference sequence). As DNA, the CDR3 is TGTGCCACCAGCACCGACCGGGGGCGGGAGGACCACAATGAGCAGTTCTTC. Translation: CATSTDRGREDHNEQFF.

The chain carries TRBV5-1 and TRBJ1-2; D gene unclear. Germline CDR1 SGHRS, CDR2 YFSETQ. This CDR3 region has 15 residues. V was trimmed by 4 bases and J by 4 bases, leaving 17 bases between them. This CDR3 is CASSKDLSGPYGYTF. Written as DNA, the CDR3 is TGCGCCAGCAGCAAAGATTTGTCAGGCCCCTATGGCTACACCTTC. The full variable domain, with the rest looked up from reference TRBV5-1 and TRBJ1-2, is KAGVTQTPRYLIKTRGQQVTLSCSPISGHRSVSWYQQTPGQGLQFLFEYFSETQRNKGNFPGRFSGRQFSNSRSEMNVSTLELGDSALYLCASSKDLSGPYGYTFGSGTRLTVV.

This clonotype has just a few counts. The chain carries TRBV12-3 or TRBV12-4 and TRBJ2-1; the match to TRBD2 covers 9 bases. CDR3 length equals 16 residues. The ends lost 1 base at V and 6 bases at J; junction bases unmatched: 7. CDR3 in amino acids: CASSLGGLASGNEQFF. The CDR3 nucleotides read TGTGCCAGCAGTTTAGGGGGACTAGCTTCTGGCAATGAGCAGTTCTTC.

The chain is built from TRBV6-1 and TRBJ2-1; the D gene is possibly TRBD1 (6 bases). The V and J ends lost 6 bases and 2 bases respectively, with 14 bases between them. Germline V lookup: CDR1 MNHNS, CDR2 SASEGT. The CDR3 has 15 amino acids. The CDR3 loop reads CASSSPDRPYNEQFF. The CDR3 DNA reads as TGTGCCAGCAGCTCCCCTGACAGGCCCTACAATGAGCAGTTCTTC.

This clonotype was found a few times. V usage is TRBV12-3 or TRBV12-4 and J usage is TRBJ2-7, with 7 bases lining up with TRBD1. V lost 7 bases to trimming and J lost 5 bases; unmatched junction nucleotides: 8. The CDR3 runs to 13 residues. CDR3 loop: CASTLRQGDEQYF. CDR3 bases: TGTGCCAGCACCCTGAGACAGGGAGACGAGCAGTACTTC.

The sample holds one count of this clonotype. The chain has TRBV30 and TRBJ1-5, with D unclear. The CDR3 runs 12 residues. V lost 2 bases to trimming and J lost 5 bases, with 7 bases between them. Germline V gives CDR1 GTSNPN, CDR2 SVGIG (reference sequence). CDR3 nucleotides: TGTGCCTGGAGTAAGACTTATCAGCCCCAGCATTTT. Protein sequence: CAWSKTYQPQHF.